These 13 T cell receptor beta chains were all obtained from the same sample, sequenced in a study of blood T cell repertoires in COVID-19. The assay was immunoSEQ multiplex PCR, and TCRdb's table has in-frame clones only and misses some. The sample records under 250,000 clones, around 83% being singletons. What was sequenced was peripheral blood. Receptor source: a man aged 30 to 39 who had recovered from COVID-19.

The V call is TRBV5-1, the J call TRBJ1-3; TRBD1 matches 9 bases. The germline V gene encodes CDR1 SGHRS and CDR2 YFSETQ. The CDR3 is 16 amino acids. V was clipped by 4 bases and J by 0 bases; unmatched bases: 5. CDR3 sequence reads: CASSTGGPISGNTIYF. The CDR3 nucleotides read TGCGCCAGCAGCACAGGGGGCCCCATCTCTGGAAACACCATATATTTT.

The rearrangement links TRBV29-1 to TRBJ2-3, with 7 bases aligning to TRBD2. Germline CDR1 and CDR2: SQVTM and ANQGSEA. V was pared by 7 bases and J by 4 bases, with 11 bases of the junction left unmatched. The CDR3 covers 14 residues. The CDR3 coding sequence is TGCAGCGGTAACTACGGGGGGATGTCAGATACGCAGTATTTT. Its protein is CSGNYGGMSDTQYF.

This chain links TRBV9 with TRBJ1-3, with 9 bases identical to TRBD1. Germline trimming cut 4 bases from V and 4 bases from J; bases unmatched to any gene: 6. Germline V lookup: CDR1 SGDLS, CDR2 YYNGEE. The CDR3 length is 15 residues. As DNA, the CDR3 is TGTGCCAGCAGCCCAACCGGGACAGGGGGAAACACCATATATTTT. Translated: CASSPTGTGGNTIYF.

The chain employs TRBV7-6 and TRBJ1-2; TRBD1 is a possible D gene (6 bases). This CDR3 region has 15 residues. V lost 5 bases and J lost 7, with 20 bases in between. CDR1 SGHVS and CDR2 FNYEAQ come from the germline V gene. CDR3 in DNA: TGTGCCAGCAGCGCGCAAACAGGGTTTGGGGGTGGCTACACCTTC. Its translation is CASSAQTGFGGGYTF.

The rearrangement joins TRBV5-4 to TRBJ2-6, with D uncertain. V lost 0 bases and J 2 bases, leaving 9 bases between the germline ends. The CDR3 loop spans 16 amino acids. Germline V lookup: CDR1 SGHNT, CDR2 YYREEE (reference sequence). The CDR3 loop reads CASSLVGMAGANVLTF. CDR3 DNA sequence: TGTGCCAGCAGCTTGGTGGGCATGGCTGGGGCCAACGTCCTGACTTTC.

The rearrangement uses TRBV27 and TRBJ1-2; D unclear. In germline, CDR1 is MNHEY, CDR2 SMNVEV (reference sequence). V gave up 2 bases and J gave up 3 bases, with 7 bases separating them. The CDR3 spans 13 residues. This chain's CDR3 is CASSLNGDYGYTF. CDR3 coding DNA: TGTGCCAGCAGTTTAAACGGGGACTATGGCTACACCTTC.

V is TRBV28 and J is TRBJ2-7; 7 bases map to TRBD2. In germline, CDR1 is MDHEN, CDR2 SYDVKM. The CDR3 spans 12 residues. V gave up 5 bases and J gave up 6 bases; unmatched junction bases: 4. CDR3 bases: TGTGCCAGCAGTGGGGGGGAGACCGAGCAGTACGTC. Its translation is CASSGGETEQYV.

V is TRBV5-4 and J is TRBJ1-2; D remains unclear. The ends were cut back, 2 bases at V and 8 bases at J, with 19 bases in the middle. The CDR3 sequence is 15 residues long. The germline CDR1 and CDR2 sequences are SGHNT and YYREEE (reference sequence). The CDR3 region is CASSFLQQRPIGYTF. CDR3 DNA: TGTGCCAGCAGCTTCCTTCAACAGCGGCCGATAGGCTACACCTTC.

CDR3: CASSLVWGLQETQYF. As DNA, the CDR3 is TGCGCCAGCAGCTTGGTGTGGGGCCTCCAAGAGACCCAGTACTTC. This chain connects TRBV5-1 to TRBJ2-5; D might be TRBD1 (5 bases). V was pared by 0 bases and J by 1 base, with 10 bases between. Germline V gene lookup returns CDR1 SGHRS and CDR2 YFSETQ. This CDR3 has 15 residues.

The V call is TRBV4-1, the J call TRBJ2-1; D gene unclear. The CDR3 runs 15 residues. Germline assignment: CDR1 MGHRA and CDR2 YSYEKL. The V gene lost 0 bases and the J gene lost 8 bases, with 14 bases spanning the gap. The CDR3 sequence: CASSQESTHAYEQFF. The CDR3 DNA follows: TGCGCCAGCAGCCAAGAATCTACTCACGCGTATGAGCAGTTCTTC.

The chain carries TRBV28 and TRBJ2-1, with 8 nucleotides matching TRBD2. The germline CDR1 and CDR2 sequences are MDHEN and SYDVKM. The V gene end was trimmed by 2 bases and the J gene end by 7 bases; junction bases not matched to a gene: 7. This CDR3 spans 15 amino acids. In nucleotides, the CDR3 is TGTGCCAGCAGTTTAGGCGGGGGGTTTGGGAATGAGCAGTTCTTC. As protein: CASSLGGGFGNEQFF.

The genes are TRBV20-1 and TRBJ2-5; D is perhaps TRBD2 (5 bases). V was clipped by 0 bases and J by 9 bases, with 8 bases between them. The CDR3 contains 11 residues. Germline loops: CDR1 DFQATT, CDR2 SNEGSKA (reference sequence). For the CDR3, the DNA is TGCAGTGCTAGAGATGGGCGGGCCCAGTACTTC. This gives the protein CSARDGRAQYF.

This chain links TRBV28 with TRBJ2-5; 10 positions match TRBD1. The CDR3 sequence is 16 residues long. Germline lookup yields CDR1 MDHEN and CDR2 SYDVKM. V was clipped by 5 bases and J by 4 bases; unmatched bases: 10. The CDR3 DNA follows: TGTGCCAGCAGTGAACCGGGACAGGGGTTCGTAGAGACCCAGTACTTC. Translated, it gives CASSEPGQGFVETQYF.